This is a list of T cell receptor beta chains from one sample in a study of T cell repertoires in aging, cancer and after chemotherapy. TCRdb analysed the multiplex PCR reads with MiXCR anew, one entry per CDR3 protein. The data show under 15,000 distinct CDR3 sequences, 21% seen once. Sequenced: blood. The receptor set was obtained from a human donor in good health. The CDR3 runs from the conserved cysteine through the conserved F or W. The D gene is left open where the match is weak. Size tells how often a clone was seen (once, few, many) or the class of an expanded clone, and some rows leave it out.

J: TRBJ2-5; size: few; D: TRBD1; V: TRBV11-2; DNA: TGTGCCAGCAGCTTTAACCACCCCTCCGGGACAGGGATGGAAGAGACCCAGTACTTC; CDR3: CASSFNHPSGTGMEETQYF
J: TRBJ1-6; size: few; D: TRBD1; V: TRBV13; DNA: TGTGCCAGCAGACAGGACAGGGGGGCTTTGAATTCACCCCTCCACTTT; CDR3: CASRQDRGALNSPLHF
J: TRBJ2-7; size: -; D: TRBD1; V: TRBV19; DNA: TGTGCCAGTAGTAGGGCCAGGACAGGCAACCCCTACGAGCAGTACTTC; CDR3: CASSRARTGNPYEQYF
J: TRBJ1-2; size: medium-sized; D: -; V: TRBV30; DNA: TGTGCCTGGAGAGGGAAGGGACGCGACAAAATTGGCTACACCTTC; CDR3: CAWRGKGRDKIGYTF
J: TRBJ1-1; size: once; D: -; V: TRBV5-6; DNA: TGTGACAGCAGCTCCATGGGGGTTCGGTCTGAAGCTTTCTTT; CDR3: CDSSSMGVRSEAFF
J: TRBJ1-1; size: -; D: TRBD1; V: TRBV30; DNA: TGTGCCTGGGCCCGGGACAGGGGACCTGAAGCTTTCTTT; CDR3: CAWARDRGPEAFF
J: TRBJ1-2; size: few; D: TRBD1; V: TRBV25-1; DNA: TGTGCCAGCAGTCCGTGGGGGACAGCGAACTATGGCTACACCTTC; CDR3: CASSPWGTANYGYTF
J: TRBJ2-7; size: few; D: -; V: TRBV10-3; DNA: TGTGCCATCAGCCAGAGTGGAGGGGCCTACGAGCAGTACTTC; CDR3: CAISQSGGAYEQYF
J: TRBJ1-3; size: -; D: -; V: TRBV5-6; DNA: TGTGCCAGCAGCTTGGGAAGGGGTAGCTCTGGAAACACCATATATTTT; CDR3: CASSLGRGSSGNTIYF
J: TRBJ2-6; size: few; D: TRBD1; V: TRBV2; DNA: TGTGCCAGGGGGACAGCTACTTCTGGGGCCAACGTCCTGACTTTC; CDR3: CARGTATSGANVLTF
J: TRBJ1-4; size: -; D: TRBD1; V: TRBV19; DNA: TGTGCCAGTAGTCCCTCGGGTGGACAGGGGCGGTATAATGAAAAACTGTTTTTT; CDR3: CASSPSGGQGRYNEKLFF
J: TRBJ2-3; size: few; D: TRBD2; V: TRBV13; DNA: TGTGCCAGCAGCTCCAGGACTAGCGGGGGCCCGCTAAGCACAGATACGCAGTATTTT; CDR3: CASSSRTSGGPLSTDTQYF
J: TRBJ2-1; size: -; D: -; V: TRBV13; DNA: TGTGCCAGCAGCTCACCAGCCACCCTCACGGGGGAGCAGTTCTTC; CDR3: CASSSPATLTGEQFF
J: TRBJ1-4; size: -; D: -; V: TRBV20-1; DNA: TGCAGTGCTAGAAGGACAGCAACTAATGAAAAACTGTTTTTT; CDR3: CSARRTATNEKLFF
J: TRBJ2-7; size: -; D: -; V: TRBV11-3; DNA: TGTGCCAGCAGCTCCCGACAGGAGGACTACGAGCAGTACTTC; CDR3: CASSSRQEDYEQYF
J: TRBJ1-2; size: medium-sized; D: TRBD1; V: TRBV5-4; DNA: TGTGCCAGCAGCAGTGGTAAGGGGGCAGGAGACCTTGATACCTTC; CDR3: CASSSGKGAGDLDTF
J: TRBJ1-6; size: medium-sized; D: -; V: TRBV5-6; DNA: TGTGCCAGCAGCCAAAGCGGCAGGGGCAGCTCACCCCTCCACTTT; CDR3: CASSQSGRGSSPLHF
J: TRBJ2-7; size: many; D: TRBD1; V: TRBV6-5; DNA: TGTGCCAGCAGTTATGCCGGGACAGGTTCCTACGAGCAGTACTTC; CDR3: CASSYAGTGSYEQYF
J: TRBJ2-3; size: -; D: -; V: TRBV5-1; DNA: TGTGCCAGCAGCTTGGGGGGGCGCGGGGTTATCACAGATACGCAGTATTTT; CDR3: CASSLGGRGVITDTQYF
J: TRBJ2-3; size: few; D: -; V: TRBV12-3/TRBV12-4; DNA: TGTGCCAGCAGTTTTTTTAGGTTAACCGTACGAACGTCACAGGAGGATACGCAGTATTTT; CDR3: CASSFFRLTVRTSQEDTQYF
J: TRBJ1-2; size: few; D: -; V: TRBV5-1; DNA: TGCGCCAGCAGCTTTACACAGGGAAGCTCTAACTATGGCTACACCTTC; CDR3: CASSFTQGSSNYGYTF
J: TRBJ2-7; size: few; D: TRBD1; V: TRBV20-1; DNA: TGCAGTGCCCCGGGACAGGGTAACTACGAGCAGTACTTC; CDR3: CSAPGQGNYEQYF
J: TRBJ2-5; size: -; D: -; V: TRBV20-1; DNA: TGCAGTGCTAGTGCCGGGGCAGGGAAGGGGGAGACCCAGTACTTC; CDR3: CSASAGAGKGETQYF
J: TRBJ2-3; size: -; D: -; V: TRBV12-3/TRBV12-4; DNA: TGTGCCACCACGGTCGTGGGCACAGATACGCAGTATTTT; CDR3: CATTVVGTDTQYF